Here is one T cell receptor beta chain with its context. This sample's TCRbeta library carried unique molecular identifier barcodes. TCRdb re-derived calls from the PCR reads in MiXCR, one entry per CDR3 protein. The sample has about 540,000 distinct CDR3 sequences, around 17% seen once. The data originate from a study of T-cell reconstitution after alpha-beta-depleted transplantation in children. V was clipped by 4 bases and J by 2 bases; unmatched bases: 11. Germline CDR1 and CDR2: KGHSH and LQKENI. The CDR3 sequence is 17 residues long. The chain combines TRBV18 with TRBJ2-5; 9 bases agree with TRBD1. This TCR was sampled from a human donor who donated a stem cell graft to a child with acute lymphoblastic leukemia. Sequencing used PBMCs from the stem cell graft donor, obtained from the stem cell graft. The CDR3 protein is CASSRILPGQGQETQYF. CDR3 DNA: TGTGCCAGCTCACGCATTCTCCCGGGACAGGGACAAGAGACCCAGTACTTC.